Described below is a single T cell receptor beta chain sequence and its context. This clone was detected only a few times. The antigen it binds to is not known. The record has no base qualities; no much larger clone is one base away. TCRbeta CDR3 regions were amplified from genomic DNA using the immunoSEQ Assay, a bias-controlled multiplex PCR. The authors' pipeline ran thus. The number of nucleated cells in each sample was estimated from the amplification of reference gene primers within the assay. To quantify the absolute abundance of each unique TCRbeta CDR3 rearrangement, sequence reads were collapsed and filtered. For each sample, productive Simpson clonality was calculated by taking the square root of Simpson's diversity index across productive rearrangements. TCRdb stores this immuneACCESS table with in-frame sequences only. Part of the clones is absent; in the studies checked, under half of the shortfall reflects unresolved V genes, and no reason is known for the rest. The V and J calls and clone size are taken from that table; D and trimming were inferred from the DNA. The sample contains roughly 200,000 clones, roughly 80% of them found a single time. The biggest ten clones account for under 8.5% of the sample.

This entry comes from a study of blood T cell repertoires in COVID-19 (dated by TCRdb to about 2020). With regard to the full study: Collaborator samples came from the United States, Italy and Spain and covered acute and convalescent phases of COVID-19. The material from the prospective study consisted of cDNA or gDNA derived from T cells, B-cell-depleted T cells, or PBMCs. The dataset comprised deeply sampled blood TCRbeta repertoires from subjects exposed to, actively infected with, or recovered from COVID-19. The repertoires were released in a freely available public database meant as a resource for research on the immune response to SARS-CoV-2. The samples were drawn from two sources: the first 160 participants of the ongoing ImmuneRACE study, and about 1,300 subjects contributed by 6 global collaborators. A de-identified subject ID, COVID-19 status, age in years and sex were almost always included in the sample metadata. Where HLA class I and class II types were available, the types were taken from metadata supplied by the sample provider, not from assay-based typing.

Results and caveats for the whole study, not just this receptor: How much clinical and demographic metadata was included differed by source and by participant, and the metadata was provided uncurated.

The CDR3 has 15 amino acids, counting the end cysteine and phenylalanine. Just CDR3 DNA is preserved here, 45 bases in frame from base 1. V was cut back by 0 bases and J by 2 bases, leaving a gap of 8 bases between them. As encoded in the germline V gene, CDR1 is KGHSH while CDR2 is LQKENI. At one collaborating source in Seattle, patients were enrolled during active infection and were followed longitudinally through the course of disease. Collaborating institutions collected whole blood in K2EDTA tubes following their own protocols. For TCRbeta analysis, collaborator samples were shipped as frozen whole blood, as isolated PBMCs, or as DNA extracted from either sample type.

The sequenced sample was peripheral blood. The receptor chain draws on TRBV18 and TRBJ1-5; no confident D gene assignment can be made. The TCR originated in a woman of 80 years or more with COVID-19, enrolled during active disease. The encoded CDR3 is CASSPPGGRNQPQHF. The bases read TGTGCCAGCTCACCACCCGGCGGCCGCAATCAGCCCCAGCATTTT.